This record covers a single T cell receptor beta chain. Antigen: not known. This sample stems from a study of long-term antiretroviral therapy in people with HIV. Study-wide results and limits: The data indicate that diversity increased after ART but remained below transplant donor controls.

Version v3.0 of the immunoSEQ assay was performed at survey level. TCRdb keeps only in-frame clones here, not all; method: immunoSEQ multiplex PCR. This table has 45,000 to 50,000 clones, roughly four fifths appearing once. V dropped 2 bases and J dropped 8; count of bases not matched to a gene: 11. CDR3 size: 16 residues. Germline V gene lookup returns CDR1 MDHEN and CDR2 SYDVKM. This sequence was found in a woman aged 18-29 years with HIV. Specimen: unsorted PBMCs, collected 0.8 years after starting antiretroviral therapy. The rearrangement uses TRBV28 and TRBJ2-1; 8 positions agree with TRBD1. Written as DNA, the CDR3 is TGTGCCAGCAGTTTAGGGGGACAGGTCGGATGGTATGAGCAGTTCTTC. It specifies CASSLGGQVGWYEQFF.